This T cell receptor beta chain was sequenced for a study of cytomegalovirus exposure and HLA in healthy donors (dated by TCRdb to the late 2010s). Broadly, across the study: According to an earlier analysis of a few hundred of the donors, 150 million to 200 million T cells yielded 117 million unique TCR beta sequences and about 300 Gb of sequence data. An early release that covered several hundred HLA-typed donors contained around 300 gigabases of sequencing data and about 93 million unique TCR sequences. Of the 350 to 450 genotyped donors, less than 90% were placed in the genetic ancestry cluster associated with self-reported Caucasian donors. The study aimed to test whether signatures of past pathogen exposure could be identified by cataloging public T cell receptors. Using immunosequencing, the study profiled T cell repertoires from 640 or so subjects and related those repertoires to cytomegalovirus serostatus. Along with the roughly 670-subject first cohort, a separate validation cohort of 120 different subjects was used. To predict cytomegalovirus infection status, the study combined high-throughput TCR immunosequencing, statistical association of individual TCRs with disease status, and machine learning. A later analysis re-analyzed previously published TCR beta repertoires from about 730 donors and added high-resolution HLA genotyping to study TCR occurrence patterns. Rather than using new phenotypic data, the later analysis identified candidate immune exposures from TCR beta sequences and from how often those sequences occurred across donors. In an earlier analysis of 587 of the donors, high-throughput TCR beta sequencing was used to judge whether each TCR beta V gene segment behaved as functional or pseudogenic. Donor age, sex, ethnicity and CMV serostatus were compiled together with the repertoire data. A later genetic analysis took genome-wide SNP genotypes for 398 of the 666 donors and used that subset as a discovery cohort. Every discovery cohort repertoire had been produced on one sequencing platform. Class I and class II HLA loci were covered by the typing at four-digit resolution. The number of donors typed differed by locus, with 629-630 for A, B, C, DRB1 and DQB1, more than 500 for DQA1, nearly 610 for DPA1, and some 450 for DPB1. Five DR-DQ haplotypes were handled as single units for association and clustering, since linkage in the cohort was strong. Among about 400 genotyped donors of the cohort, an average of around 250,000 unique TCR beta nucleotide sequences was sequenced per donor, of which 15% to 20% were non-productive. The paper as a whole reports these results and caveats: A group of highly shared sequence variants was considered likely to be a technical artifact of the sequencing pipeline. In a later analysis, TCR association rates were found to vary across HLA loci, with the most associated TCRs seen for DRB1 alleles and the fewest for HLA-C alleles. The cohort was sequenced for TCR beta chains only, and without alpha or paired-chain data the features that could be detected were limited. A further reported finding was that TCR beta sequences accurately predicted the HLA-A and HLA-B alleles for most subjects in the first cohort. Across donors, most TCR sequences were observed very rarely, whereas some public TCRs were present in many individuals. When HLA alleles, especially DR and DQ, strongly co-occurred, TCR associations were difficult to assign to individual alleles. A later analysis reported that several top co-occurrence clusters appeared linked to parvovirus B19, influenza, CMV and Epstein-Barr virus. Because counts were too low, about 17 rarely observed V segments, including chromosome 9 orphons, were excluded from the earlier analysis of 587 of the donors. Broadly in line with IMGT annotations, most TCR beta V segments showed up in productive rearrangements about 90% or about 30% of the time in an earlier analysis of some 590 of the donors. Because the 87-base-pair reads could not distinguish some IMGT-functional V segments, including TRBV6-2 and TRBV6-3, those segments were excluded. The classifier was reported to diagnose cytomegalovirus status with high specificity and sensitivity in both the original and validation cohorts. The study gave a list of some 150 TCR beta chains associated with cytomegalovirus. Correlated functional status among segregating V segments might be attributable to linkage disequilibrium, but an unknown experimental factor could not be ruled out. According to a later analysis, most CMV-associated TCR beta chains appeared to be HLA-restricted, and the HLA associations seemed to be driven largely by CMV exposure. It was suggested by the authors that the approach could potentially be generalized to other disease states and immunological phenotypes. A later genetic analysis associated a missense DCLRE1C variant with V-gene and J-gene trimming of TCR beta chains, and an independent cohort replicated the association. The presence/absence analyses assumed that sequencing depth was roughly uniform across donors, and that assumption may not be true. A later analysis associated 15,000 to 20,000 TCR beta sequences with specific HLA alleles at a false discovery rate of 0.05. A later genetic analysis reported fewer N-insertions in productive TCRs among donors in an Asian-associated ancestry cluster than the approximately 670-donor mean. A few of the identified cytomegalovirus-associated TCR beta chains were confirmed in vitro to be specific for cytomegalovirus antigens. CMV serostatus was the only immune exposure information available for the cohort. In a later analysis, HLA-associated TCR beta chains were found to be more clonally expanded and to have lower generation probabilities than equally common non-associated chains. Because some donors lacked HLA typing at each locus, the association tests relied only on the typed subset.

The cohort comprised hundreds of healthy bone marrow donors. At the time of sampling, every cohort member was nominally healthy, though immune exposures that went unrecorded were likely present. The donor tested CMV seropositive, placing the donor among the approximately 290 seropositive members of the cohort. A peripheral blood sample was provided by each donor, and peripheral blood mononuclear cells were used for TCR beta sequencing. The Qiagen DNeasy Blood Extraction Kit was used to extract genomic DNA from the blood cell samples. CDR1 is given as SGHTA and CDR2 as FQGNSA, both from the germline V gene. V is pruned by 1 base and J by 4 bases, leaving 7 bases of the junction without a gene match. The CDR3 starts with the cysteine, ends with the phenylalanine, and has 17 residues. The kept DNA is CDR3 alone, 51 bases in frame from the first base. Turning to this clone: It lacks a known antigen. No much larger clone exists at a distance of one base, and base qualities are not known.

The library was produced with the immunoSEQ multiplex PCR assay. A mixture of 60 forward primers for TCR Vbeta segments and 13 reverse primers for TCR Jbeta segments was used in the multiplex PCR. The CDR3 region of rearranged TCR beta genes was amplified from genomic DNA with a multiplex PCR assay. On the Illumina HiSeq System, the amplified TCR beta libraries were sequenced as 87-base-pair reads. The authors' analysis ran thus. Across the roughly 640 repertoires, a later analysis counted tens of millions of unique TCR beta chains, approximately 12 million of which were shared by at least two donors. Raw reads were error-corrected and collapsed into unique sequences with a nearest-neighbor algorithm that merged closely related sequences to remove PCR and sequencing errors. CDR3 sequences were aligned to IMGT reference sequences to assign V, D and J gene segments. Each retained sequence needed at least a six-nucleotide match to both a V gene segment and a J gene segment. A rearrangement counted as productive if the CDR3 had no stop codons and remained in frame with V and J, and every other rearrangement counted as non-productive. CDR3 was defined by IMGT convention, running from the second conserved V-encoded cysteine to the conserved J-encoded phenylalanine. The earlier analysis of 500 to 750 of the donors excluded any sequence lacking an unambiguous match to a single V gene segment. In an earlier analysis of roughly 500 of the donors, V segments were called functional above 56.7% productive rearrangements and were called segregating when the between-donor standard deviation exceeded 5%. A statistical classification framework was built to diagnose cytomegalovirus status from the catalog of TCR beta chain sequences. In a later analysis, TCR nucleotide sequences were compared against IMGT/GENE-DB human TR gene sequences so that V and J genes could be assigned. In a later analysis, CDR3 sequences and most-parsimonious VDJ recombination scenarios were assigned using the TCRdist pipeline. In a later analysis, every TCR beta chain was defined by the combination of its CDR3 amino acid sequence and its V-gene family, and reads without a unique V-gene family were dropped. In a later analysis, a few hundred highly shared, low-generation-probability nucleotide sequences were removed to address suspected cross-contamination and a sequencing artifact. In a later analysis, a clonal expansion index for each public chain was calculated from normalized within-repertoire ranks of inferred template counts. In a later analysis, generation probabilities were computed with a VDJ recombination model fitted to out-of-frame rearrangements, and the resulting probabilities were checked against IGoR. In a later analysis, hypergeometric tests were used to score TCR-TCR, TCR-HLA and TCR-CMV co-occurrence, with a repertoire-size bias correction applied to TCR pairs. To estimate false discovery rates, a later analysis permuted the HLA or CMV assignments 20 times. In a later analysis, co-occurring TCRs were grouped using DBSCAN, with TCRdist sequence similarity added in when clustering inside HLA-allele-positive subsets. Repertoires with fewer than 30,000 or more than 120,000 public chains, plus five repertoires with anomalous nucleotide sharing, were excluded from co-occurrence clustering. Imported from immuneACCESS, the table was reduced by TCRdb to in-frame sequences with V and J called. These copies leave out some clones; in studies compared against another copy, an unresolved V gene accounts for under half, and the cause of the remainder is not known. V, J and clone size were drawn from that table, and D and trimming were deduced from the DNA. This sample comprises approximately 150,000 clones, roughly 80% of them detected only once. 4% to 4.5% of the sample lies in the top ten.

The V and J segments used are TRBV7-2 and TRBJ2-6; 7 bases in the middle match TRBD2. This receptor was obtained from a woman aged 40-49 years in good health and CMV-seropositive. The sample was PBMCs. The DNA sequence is TGTGCCAGCAGCTTAGAGAGGGGCGGGAGCGGGGCCAACGTCCTGACTTTC. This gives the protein CASSLERGGSGANVLTF.